This T cell receptor beta chain is drawn from a study of CD8 T cells in Susac syndrome. Sequencing of TCR beta was carried out in blood CD8+ and CD4+ T cells. RNA, at about 0.5 to 1 ug, was reverse transcribed with random hexamers. TCRdb independently ran MiXCR on the immunoSEQ multiplex PCR reads; one entry per CDR3 protein. The sample carries 50,000 or so distinct CDR3 sequences, 85% to 95% recorded once. Germline V gene lookup returns CDR1 DFQATT and CDR2 SNEGSKA (reference sequence). The CDR3 is 14 residues long. The ends lost 6 bases at V and 0 bases at J; junction bases unmatched: 4. J is TRBJ2-1 and V is TRBV20-1; TRBD1 matches 8 bases. The TCR was taken from a human donor in good health. The sequenced material came from CD8+ T cells from PBMCs. In DNA form, the CDR3 reads TGCAGTGCGCGGACAGGGTACTCCTACAATGAGCAGTTCTTC. Encoded protein: CSARTGYSYNEQFF.